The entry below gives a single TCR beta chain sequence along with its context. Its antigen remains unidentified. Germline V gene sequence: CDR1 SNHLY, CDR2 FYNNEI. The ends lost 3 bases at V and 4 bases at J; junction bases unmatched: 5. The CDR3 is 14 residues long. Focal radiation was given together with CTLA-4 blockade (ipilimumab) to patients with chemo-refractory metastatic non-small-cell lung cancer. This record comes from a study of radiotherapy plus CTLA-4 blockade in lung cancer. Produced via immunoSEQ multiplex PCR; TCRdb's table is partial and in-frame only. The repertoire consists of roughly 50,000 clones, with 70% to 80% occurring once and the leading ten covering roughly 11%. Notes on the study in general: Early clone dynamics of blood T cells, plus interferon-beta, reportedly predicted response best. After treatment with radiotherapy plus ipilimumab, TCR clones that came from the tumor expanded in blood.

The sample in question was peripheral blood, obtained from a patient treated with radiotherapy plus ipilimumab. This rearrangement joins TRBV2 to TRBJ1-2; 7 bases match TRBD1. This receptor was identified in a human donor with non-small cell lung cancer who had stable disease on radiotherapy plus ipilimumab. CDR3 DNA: TGTGCCAGCAGTGAGGGTAACAGGGGCTATGGCTACACCTTC. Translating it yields CASSEGNRGYGYTF.